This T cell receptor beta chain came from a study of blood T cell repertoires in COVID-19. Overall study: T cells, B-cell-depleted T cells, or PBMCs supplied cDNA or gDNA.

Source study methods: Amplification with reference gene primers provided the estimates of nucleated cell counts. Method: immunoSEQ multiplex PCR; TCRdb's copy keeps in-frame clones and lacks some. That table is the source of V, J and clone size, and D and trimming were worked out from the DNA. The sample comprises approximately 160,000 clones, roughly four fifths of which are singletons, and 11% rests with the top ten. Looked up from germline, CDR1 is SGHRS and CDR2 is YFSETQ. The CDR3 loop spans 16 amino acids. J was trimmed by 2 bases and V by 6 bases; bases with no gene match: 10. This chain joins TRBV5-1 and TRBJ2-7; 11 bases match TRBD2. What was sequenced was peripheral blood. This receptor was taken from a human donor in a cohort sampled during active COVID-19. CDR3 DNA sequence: TGCGCCAGCAACCCACGGGGGACTAGCGGAACCTACGAGCAGTACTTC. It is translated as CASNPRGTSGTYEQYF.